This TCR beta chain was obtained from a study of T cell changes during pregnancy in multiple sclerosis. Generated by immunoSEQ multiplex PCR, the TCRdb table keeps only in-frame clones and is missing some. Of 45,000 to 55,000 clones in the sample, approximately 90% are singletons; the top ten hold about 0.18%. This CDR3 is built from 14 residues. Unmatched junction bases numbered 8, after V lost 7 bases and J lost 4 bases. From germline, CDR1 is LNHDA and CDR2 SQIVND (reference sequence). The source is a female donor in good health, enrolled as a control in a pregnancy study. The chain carries TRBV19 and TRBJ2-5; 8 positions match TRBD1. Sequenced material: CD4+ T cells from peripheral blood mononuclear cells, taken after pregnancy. CDR3 sequence reads: CASTAGTGRETQYF. DNA for the CDR3: TGTGCCAGTACCGCGGGGACAGGAAGAGAGACCCAGTACTTC.